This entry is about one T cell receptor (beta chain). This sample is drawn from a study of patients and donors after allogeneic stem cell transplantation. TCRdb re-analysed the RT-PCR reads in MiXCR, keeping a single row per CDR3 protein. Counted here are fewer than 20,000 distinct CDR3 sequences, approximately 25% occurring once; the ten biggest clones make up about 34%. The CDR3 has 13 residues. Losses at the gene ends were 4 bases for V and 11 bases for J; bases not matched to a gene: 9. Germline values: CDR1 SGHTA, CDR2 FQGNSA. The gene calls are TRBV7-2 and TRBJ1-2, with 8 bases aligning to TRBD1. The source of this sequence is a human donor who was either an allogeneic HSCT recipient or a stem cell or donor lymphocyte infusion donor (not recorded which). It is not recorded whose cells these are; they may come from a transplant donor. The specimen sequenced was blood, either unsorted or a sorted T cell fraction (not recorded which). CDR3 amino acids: CASSSAYRGFYTF. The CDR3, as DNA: TGTGCCAGCAGCTCAGCTTACAGGGGGTTTTACACCTTC.